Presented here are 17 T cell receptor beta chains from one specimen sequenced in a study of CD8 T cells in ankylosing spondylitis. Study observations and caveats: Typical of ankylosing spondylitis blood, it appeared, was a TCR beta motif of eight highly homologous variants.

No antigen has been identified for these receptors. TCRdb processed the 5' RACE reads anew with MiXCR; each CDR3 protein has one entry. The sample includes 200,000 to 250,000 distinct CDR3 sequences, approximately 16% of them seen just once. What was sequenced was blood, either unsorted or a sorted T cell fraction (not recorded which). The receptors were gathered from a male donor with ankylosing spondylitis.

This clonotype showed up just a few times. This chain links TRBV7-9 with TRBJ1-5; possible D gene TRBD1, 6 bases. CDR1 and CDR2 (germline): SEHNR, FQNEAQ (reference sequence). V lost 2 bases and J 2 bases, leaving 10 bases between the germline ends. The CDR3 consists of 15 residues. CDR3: CASSLTGNGNQPQHF. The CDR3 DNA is TGTGCCAGCAGCTTAACAGGGAATGGCAATCAGCCCCAGCATTTT. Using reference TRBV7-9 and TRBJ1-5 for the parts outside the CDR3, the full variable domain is DTGVSQNPRHKITKRGQNVTFRCDPISEHNRLYWYRQTLGQGPEFLTYFQNEAQLEKSRLLSDRFSAERPKGSFSTLEIQRTEQGDSAMYLCASSLTGNGNQPQHFGDGTRLSIL.

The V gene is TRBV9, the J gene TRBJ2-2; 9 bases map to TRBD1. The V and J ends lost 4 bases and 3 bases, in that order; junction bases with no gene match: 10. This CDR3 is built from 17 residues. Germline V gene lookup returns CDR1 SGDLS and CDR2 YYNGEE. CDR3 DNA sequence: TGTGCCAGCAGCCCAGGGTTGTGGACAGGGGACACCGGGGAGCTGTTTTTT. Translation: CASSPGLWTGDTGELFF.

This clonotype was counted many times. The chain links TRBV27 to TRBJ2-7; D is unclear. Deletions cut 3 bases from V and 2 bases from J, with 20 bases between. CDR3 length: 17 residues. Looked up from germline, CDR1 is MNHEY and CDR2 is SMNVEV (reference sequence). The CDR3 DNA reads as TGTGCCAGCAGTTTCCAGTGGCAGGTTGCGAATACCTACGAGCAGTACTTC. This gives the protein CASSFQWQVANTYEQYF.

Written as DNA, the CDR3 is TGTGCCAGCAGCTTTGACAGAATAAGCACAGATACGCAGTATTTT. Its translation is CASSFDRISTDTQYF. The chain uses TRBV7-2 and TRBJ2-3; weak D call: TRBD1 (5 bases). This CDR3 comprises 15 residues. CDR1 and CDR2 from the germline V gene are SGHTA and FQGNSA. Trimming removed 3 bases from V and 0 bases from J, with 10 bases in between.

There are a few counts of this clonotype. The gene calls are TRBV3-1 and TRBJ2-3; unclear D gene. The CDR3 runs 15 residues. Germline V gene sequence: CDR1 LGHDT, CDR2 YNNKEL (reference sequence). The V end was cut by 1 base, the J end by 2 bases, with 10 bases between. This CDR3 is CASSQVLHSTDTQYF. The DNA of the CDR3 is TGTGCCAGCAGCCAAGTTTTACATTCCACAGATACGCAGTATTTT.

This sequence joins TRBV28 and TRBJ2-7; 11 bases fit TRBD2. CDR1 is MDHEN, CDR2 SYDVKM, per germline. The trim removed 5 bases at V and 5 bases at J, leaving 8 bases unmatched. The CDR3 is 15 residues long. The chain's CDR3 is CASSPRLAGWDEQYF. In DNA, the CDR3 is TGTGCCAGCAGTCCTAGACTAGCGGGATGGGACGAGCAGTACTTC.

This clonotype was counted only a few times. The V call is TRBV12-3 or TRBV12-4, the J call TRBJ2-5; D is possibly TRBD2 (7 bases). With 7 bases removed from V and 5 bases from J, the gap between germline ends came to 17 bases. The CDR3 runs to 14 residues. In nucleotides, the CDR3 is TGTGCCAGCACCTTGGGGGGGGGCAGGGAGACCCAGTACTTC. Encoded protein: CASTLGGGRETQYF.

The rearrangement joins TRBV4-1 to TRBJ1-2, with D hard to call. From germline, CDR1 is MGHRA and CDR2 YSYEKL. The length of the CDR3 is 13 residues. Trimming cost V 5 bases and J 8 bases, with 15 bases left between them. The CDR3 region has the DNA TGCGCCAGCAGCTCCCACGGCCTGGAGGGCTACACCTTC. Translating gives CASSSHGLEGYTF.

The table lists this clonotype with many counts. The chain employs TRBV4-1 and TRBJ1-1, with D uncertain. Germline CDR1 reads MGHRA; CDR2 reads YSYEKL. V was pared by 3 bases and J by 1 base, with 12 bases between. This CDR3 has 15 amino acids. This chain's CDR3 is CASSQTSQTNTEAFF. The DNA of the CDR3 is TGCGCCAGCAGCCAGACCAGTCAGACGAACACTGAAGCTTTCTTT.

The CDR3 sequence is CASSPRSKDTQYF. In nucleotides, the CDR3 is TGTGCCAGCAGCCCGAGGTCTAAAGATACGCAGTATTTT. V usage is TRBV7-6 and J usage is TRBJ2-3; no reliable D call. V lost 5 bases to trimming and J lost 5 bases, with 11 bases between them. Looked up from germline, CDR1 is SGHVS and CDR2 is FNYEAQ. The CDR3 totals 13 residues.

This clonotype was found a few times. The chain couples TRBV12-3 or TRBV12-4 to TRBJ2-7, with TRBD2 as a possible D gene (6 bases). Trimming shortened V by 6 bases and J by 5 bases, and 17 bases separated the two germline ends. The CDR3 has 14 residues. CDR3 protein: CASSPGGLSHEQYF. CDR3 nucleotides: TGTGCCAGCAGCCCTGGGGGGTTGTCCCACGAGCAGTACTTC.

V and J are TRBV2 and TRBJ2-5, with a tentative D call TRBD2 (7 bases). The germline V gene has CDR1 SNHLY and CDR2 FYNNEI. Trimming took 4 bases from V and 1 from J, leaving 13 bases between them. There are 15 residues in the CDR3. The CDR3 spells CASSGGGAIQETQYF. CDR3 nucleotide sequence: TGTGCCAGCAGTGGAGGGGGGGCCATCCAAGAGACCCAGTACTTC.

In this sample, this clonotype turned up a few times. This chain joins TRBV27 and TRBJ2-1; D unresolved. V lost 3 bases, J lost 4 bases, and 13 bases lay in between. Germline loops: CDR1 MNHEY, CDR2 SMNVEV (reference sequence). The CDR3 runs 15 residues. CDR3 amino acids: CASSFSFLSYNEQFF. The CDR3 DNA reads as TGTGCCAGCAGTTTCTCCTTTCTATCTTACAATGAGCAGTTCTTC.

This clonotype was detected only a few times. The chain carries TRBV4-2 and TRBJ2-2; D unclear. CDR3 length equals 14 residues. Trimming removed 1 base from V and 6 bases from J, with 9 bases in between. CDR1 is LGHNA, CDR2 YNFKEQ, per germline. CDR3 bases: TGTGCCAGCAGCCAAGTGGTGGTAGCCGGGGAGCTGTTTTTT. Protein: CASSQVVVAGELFF.

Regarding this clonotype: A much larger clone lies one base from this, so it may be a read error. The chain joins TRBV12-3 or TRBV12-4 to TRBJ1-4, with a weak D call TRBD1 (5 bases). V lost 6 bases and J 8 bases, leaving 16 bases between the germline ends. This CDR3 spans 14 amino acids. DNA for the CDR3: TGTGCCAGCAGATTCTGGGGGGTCGGCGAAAAACTGTTTTTT. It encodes CASRFWGVGEKLFF.

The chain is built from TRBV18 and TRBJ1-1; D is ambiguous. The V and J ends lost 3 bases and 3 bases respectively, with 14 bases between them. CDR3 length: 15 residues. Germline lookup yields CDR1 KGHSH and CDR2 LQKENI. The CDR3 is CASSPEWRRDTEAFF. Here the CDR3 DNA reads TGTGCCAGCTCACCGGAATGGAGGAGAGACACTGAAGCTTTCTTT.

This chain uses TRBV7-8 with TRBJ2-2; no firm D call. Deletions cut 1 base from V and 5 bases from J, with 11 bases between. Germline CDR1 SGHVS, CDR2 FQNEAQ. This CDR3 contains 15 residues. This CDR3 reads CASSLGVLPTGELFF. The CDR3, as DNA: TGTGCCAGCAGCTTAGGTGTCCTTCCGACCGGGGAGCTGTTTTTT. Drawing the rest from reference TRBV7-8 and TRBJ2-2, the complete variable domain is GAGVSQSPRYKVAKRGQDVALRCDPISGHVSLFWYQQALGQGPEFLTYFQNEAQLDKSGLPSDRFFAERPEGSVSTLKIQRTQQEDSAVYLCASSLGVLPTGELFFGEGSRLTVL.